The T cell receptor (beta chain) under discussion was sequenced for a study of blood T cell repertoires in COVID-19. For the study at large: Acute and convalescent COVID-19 specimens originated in the United States, Italy and Spain. PBMCs, B-cell-depleted T cells, or T cells were the source of the cDNA or gDNA that made up the material.

Authors' analysis steps: Reference gene primer amplification in the assay estimated nucleated cell counts. Only in-frame clones appear in the TCRdb table, and some are missing; sequencing was by immunoSEQ multiplex PCR. V and J calls and clone size are given by that table; D and trimming were obtained from the DNA. The repertoire holds 250,000 to 350,000 clones, with 70% to 90% as singletons. The CDR3 is 17 residues long. The germline CDR1 and CDR2 sequences are MDHEN and SYDVKM. V lost 5 bases and J lost 6, with 26 bases in between. The chain recombines TRBV28 with TRBJ2-7; D unresolved. Specimen: peripheral blood. The clonotype originates from a woman aged 50 to 60 with active or convalescent COVID-19. The CDR3 DNA reads TGTGCCAGCAGTGGCCCCTCGGGTATGAAGAACCCCTTCGAGCAGTACTTC. Its translation: CASSGPSGMKNPFEQYF. The full variable domain, in which reference TRBV28 and TRBJ2-7 provide the parts outside the CDR3, is DVKVTQSSRYLVKRTGEKVFLECVQDMDHENMFWYRQDPGLGLRLIYFSYDVKMKEKGDIPEGYSVSREKKERFSLILESASTNQTSMYLCASSGPSGMKNPFEQYFGPGTRLTVT.